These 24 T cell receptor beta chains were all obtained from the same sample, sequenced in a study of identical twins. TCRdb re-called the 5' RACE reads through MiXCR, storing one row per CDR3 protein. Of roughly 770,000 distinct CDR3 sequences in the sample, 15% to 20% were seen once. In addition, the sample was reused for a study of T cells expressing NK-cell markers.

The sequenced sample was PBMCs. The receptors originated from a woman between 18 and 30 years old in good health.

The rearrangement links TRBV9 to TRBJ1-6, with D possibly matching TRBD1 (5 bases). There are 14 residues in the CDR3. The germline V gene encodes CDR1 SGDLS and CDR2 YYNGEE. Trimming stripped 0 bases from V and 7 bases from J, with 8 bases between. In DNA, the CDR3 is TGTGCCAGCAGCGTAGGGGGCGGGAATTCACCCCTCCACTTT. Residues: CASSVGGGNSPLHF.

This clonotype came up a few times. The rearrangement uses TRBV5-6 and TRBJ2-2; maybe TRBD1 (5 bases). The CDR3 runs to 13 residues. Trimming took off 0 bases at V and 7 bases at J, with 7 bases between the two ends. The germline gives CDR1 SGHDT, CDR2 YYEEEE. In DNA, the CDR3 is TGTGCCAGCAGCTTGGTTCAGGGCGGGGAGCTGTTTTTT. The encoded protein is CASSLVQGGELFF.

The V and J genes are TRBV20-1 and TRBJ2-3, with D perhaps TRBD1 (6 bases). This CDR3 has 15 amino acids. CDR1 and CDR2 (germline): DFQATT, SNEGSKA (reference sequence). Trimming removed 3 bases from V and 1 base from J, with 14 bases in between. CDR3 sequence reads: CSASRAAGGTDTQYF. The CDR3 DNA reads TGCAGTGCTAGTCGGGCGGCAGGGGGCACAGATACGCAGTATTTT.

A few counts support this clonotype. CDR3 in DNA: TGTGCCAGCAGCTTGTTCATCCAGGGGGCGTTCAATGAGCAGTTCTTC. Protein product: CASSLFIQGAFNEQFF. J is TRBJ2-1 and V is TRBV11-2; TRBD1 matches 8 bases. The trim removed 3 bases at V and 6 bases at J, leaving 10 bases unmatched. The CDR3 consists of 16 residues. Germline V CDR1 and CDR2: SGHAT, FQNNGV.

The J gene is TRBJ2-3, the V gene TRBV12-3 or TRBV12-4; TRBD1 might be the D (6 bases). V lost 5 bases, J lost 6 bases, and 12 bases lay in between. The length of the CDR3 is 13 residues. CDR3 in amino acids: CASSLRDKDTQYF. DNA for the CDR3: TGTGCCAGCAGTCTCCGGGACAAGGATACGCAGTATTTT.

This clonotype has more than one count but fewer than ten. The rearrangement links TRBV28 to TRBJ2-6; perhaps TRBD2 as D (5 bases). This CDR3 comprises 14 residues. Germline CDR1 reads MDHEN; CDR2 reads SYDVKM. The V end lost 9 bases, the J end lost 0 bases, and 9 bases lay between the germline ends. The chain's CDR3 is CASGLSSGANVLTF. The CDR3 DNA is TGTGCCAGTGGACTGAGCTCTGGGGCCAACGTCCTGACTTTC.

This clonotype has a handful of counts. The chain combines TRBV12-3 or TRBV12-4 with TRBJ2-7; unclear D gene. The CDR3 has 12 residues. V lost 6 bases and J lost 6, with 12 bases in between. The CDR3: CASSSVWAEQYF. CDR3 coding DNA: TGTGCCAGCAGCTCCGTATGGGCCGAGCAGTACTTC.

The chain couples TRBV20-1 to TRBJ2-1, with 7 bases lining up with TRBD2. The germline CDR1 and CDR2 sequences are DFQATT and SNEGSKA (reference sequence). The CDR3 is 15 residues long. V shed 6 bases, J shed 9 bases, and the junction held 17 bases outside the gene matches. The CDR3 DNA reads TGCAGTGCGGCAAGAGCGGGATACCAGGCGGGTGAGCAGTTCTTC. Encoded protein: CSAARAGYQAGEQFF.

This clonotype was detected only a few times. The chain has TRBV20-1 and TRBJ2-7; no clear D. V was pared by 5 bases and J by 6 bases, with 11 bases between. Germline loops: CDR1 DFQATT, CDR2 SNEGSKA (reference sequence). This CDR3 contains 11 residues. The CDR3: CSAPSLGEQYF. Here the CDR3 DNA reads TGCAGTGCTCCGTCGCTTGGCGAGCAGTACTTC.

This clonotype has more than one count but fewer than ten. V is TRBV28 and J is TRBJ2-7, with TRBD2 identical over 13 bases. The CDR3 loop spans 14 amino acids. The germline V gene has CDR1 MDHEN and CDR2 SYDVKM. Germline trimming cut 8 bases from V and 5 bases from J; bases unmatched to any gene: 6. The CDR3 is CASVTSGGAHEQYF. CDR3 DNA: TGTGCCAGCGTTACTAGCGGGGGGGCCCACGAGCAGTACTTC.

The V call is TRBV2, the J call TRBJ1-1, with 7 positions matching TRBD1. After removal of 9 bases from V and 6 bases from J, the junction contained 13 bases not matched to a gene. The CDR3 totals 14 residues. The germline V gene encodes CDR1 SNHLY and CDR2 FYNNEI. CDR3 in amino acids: CARRQGMTVPEAFF. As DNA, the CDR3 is TGTGCCAGACGACAGGGAATGACGGTTCCTGAAGCTTTCTTT.

CDR3 nucleotide sequence: TGTGCCAGCAGCTACCTAGCGGGAGGGGCAGATACGCAGTATTTT. It encodes CASSYLAGGADTQYF. The rearrangement joins TRBV7-3 to TRBJ2-3; TRBD2 agrees at 12 bases. The J segment lost 4 bases and the V segment lost 4 bases, leaving 3 bases of the junction unmatched. CDR3 length: 15 residues. Germline-derived CDR1 and CDR2 are SGHTA and FQGTGA.

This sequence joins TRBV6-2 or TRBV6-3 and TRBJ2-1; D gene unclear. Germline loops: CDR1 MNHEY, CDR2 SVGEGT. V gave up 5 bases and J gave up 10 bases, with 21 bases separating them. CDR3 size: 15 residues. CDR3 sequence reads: CASSKMLLGPPEQFF. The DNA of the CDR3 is TGTGCCAGCAGTAAAATGCTATTGGGCCCACCCGAGCAGTTCTTC.

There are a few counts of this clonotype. Here the CDR3 reads CSARDFRTRVDGTQYF. The CDR3 DNA sequence: TGCAGTGCTAGAGATTTCAGGACTCGGGTTGACGGGACCCAGTACTTC. The gene calls are TRBV20-1 and TRBJ2-5, with a tentative D call TRBD2 (5 bases). The CDR3 length is 16 residues. CDR1 DFQATT and CDR2 SNEGSKA come from the germline V gene (reference sequence). The ends were cut back, 0 bases at V and 7 bases at J, with 21 bases in the middle.

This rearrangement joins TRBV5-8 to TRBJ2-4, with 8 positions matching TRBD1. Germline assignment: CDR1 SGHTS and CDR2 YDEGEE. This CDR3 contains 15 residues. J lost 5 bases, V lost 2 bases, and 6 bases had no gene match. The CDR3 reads CASSFRTGRQNIQYF. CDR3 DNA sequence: TGTGCCAGCAGCTTTCGGACAGGGAGGCAAAACATTCAGTACTTC.

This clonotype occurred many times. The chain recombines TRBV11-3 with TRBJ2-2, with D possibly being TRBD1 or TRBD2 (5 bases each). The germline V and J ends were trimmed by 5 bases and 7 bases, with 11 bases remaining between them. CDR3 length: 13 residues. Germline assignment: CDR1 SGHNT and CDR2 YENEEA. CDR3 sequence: CASSLRGDGELFF. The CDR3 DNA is TGTGCCAGCAGCCTAAGGGGAGACGGGGAGCTGTTTTTT.

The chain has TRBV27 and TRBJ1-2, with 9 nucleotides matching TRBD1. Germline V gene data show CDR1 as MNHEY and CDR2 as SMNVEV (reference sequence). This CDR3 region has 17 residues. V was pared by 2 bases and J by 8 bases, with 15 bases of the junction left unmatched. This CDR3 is CASSLIRDRAYSGGYTF. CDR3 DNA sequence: TGTGCCAGCAGTTTAATTCGGGACAGGGCTTATTCGGGAGGCTACACCTTC.

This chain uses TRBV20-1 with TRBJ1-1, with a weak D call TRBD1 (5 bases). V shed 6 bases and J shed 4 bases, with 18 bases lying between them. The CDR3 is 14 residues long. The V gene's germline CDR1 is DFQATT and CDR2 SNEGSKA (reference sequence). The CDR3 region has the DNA TGCAGTGCCCCCGGCAGGGATCGGGGCACTGAAGCTTTCTTT. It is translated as CSAPGRDRGTEAFF.

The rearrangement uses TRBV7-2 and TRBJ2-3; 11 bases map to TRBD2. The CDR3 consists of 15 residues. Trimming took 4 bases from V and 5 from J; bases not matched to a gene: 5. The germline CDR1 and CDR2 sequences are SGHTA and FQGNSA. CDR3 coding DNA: TGTGCCAGCAGCTCGACTAGCGGGATGCAAGATACGCAGTATTTT. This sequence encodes CASSSTSGMQDTQYF. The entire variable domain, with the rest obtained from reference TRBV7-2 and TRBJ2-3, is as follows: GAGVSQSPSNKVTEKGKDVELRCDPISGHTALYWYRQSLGQGLEFLIYFQGNSAPDKSGLPSDRFSAERTGGSVSTLTIQRTQQEDSAVYLCASSSTSGMQDTQYFGPGTRLTVL.

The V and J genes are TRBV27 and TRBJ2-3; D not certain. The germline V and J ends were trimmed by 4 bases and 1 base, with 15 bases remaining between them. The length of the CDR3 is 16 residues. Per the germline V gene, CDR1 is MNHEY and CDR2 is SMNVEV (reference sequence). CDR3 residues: CASSSSATDGTDTQYF. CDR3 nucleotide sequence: TGTGCCAGCAGTTCTTCAGCGACCGATGGCACAGATACGCAGTATTTT.

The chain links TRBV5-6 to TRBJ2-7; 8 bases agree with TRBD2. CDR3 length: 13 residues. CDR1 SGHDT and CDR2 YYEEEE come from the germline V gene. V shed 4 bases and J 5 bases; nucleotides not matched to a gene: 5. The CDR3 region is CASSSGSPDEQYF. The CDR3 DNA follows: TGTGCCAGCAGCAGCGGGAGTCCGGACGAGCAGTACTTC.

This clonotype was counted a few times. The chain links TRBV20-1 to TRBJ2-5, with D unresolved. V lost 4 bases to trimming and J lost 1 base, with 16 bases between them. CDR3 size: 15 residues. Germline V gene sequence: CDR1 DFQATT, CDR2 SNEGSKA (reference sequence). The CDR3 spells CSAKDVGNSQETQYF. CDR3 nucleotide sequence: TGCAGTGCTAAGGACGTAGGGAACAGCCAAGAGACCCAGTACTTC.

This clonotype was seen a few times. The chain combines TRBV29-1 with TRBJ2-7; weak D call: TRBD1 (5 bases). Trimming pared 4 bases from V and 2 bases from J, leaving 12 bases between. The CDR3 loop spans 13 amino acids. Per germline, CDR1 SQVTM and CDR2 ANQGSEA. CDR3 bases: TGCAGCGTTGTTCCGGACATCCCCTACGAGCAGTACTTC. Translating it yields CSVVPDIPYEQYF.

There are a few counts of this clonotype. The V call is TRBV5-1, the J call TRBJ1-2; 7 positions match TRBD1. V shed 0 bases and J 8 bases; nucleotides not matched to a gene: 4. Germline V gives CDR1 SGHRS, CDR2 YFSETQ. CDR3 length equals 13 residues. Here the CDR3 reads CASSLGDSPGYTF. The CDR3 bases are TGCGCCAGCAGCTTGGGGGACAGTCCGGGCTACACCTTC.